These 14 T cell receptor beta chains came from one sample sequenced in a study of blood T cell repertoires in COVID-19. The protocol was immunoSEQ multiplex PCR, while the TCRdb copy is restricted to in-frame clones and leaves out a portion. The sample lists about 230,000 clones; approximately 87% were seen once. What was sequenced was PBMCs or T cells enriched from blood (not recorded which). The source of these receptors is a woman in her fifties or sixties in a cohort exposed to, infected with or recovered from COVID-19 (not recorded which).

This rearrangement joins TRBV9 to TRBJ2-3; 7 bases match TRBD1. Germline CDR1 and CDR2: SGDLS and YYNGEE. CDR3 length equals 14 residues. V was pared by 4 bases and J by 7 bases, with 9 bases of the junction left unmatched. The CDR3 nucleotides are TGTGCCAGCAGCACCTACGACAGGGTGAATACGCAGTATTTT. Translating it yields CASSTYDRVNTQYF.

The rearrangement links TRBV15 to TRBJ2-2; TRBD1 matches 7 bases. The junction had 8 bases not matched to a gene; V was cut back by 0 bases and J by 7 bases. Germline CDR1 and CDR2: LNHNV and YYDKDF (reference sequence). The CDR3 loop spans 16 amino acids. The CDR3 here is CATSRERQGRGGELFF. CDR3 nucleotides: TGTGCCACCAGCAGAGAAAGACAGGGACGGGGCGGGGAGCTGTTTTTT.

This chain links TRBV7-9 with TRBJ2-1; TRBD2 aligns across 10 bases. CDR3 length: 19 residues. Germline trimming cut 4 bases from V and 4 bases from J; bases unmatched to any gene: 16. Germline V gene data show CDR1 as SEHNR and CDR2 as FQNEAQ (reference sequence). DNA of the CDR3: TGTGCCAGCAGCTCCATCGCGGGGAGCGGGGGGGCCCTTTACAATGAGCAGTTCTTC. Its translation is CASSSIAGSGGALYNEQFF.

This rearrangement joins TRBV7-9 to TRBJ2-2, with TRBD1 matching over 8 bases. The J segment lost 0 bases and the V segment lost 3 bases, leaving 3 bases of the junction unmatched. This CDR3 spans 16 amino acids. The germline V gene encodes CDR1 SEHNR and CDR2 FQNEAQ (reference sequence). CDR3 loop: CASSFYRGSNTGELFF. As DNA, the CDR3 is TGTGCCAGCAGCTTTTACAGGGGGTCGAACACCGGGGAGCTGTTTTTT. Using reference TRBV7-9 and TRBJ2-2 for the parts outside the CDR3, the full variable domain is DTGVSQNPRHKITKRGQNVTFRCDPISEHNRLYWYRQTLGQGPEFLTYFQNEAQLEKSRLLSDRFSAERPKGSFSTLEIQRTEQGDSAMYLCASSFYRGSNTGELFFGEGSRLTVL.

In this sample, this clone turned up once. The V call is TRBV9, the J call TRBJ2-2; tentative D call: TRBD2 (6 bases). The CDR3 runs to 17 residues. From germline, CDR1 is SGDLS and CDR2 YYNGEE. V was cut by 4 bases and J by 4 bases, with 20 bases left in between. CDR3 coding DNA: TGTGCCAGCAGCCCTCCGGCCGGGGGTGGGAGCACCGGGGAGCTGTTTTTT. Translated: CASSPPAGGGSTGELFF.

V and J are TRBV29-1 and TRBJ1-1; D is unresolved. CDR1 and CDR2 (germline): SQVTM, ANQGSEA. Trimming removed 7 bases from V and 1 base from J, with 10 bases in between. This CDR3 is built from 12 residues. CDR3 coding DNA: TGCAGCGCATCAGACTCGAACACTGAAGCTTTCTTT. This sequence encodes CSASDSNTEAFF.

The genes are TRBV7-2 and TRBJ2-7; 9 positions agree with TRBD2. The CDR3 loop spans 17 amino acids. The V gene end was trimmed by 1 base and the J gene end by 3 bases; junction bases not matched to a gene: 10. CDR1 is SGHTA, CDR2 FQGNSA, per germline. CDR3 bases: TGTGCCAGCAGCTTAGTGGCCCGGGGGCGGGGGGGCTACGAGCAGTACTTC. Translation gives CASSLVARGRGGYEQYF.

This clone occurred once. The chain employs TRBV9 and TRBJ1-1, with 8 bases aligning to TRBD1. V shed 3 bases and J 11 bases; nucleotides not matched to a gene: 12. The CDR3 loop spans 14 amino acids. CDR1 and CDR2 from the germline V gene are SGDLS and YYNGEE. CDR3: CASSAENRGVSAFF. DNA of the CDR3: TGTGCCAGCAGCGCCGAGAACAGGGGGGTGAGTGCTTTCTTT.

With regard to this clone: A junction boundary mismatches the germline segment, possibly from a read error. The V and J genes are TRBV2 and TRBJ1-2; perhaps TRBD1 as D (6 bases). Germline loops: CDR1 SNHLY, CDR2 FYNNEI. The CDR3 sequence is 14 residues long. CDR3 in DNA: TGTGCCAGCAGAGAAGGACAGTCCTATGGCGGCTACACCTTC. It encodes CASREGQSYGGYTF.

The chain has TRBV28 and TRBJ2-1; 8 nucleotides line up with TRBD1. CDR1 MDHEN and CDR2 SYDVKM come from the germline V gene. J lost 6 bases, V lost 5 bases, and 6 bases had no gene match. This CDR3 spans 14 amino acids. The CDR3: CASSIAGGTNEQFF. CDR3 sequence (DNA): TGTGCCAGCAGTATAGCAGGGGGCACCAATGAGCAGTTCTTC.

The V call is TRBV27, the J call TRBJ1-2; D gene ambiguous. The germline CDR1 and CDR2 sequences are MNHEY and SMNVEV (reference sequence). The CDR3 is 15 amino acids. With 5 bases removed from V and 7 bases from J, the gap between germline ends came to 20 bases. CDR3 DNA sequence: TGTGCCAGCAGTCCCGATAGAGGGCTTTTCTCTGGCTACACCTTC. Amino acids: CASSPDRGLFSGYTF.

V gene TRBV6-4 combines with J gene TRBJ2-3, with TRBD2 matching 9 bases. With V trimmed by 2 bases and J by 1 base, 4 bases remained unmatched. CDR3 length: 16 residues. From germline, CDR1 is MRHNA and CDR2 SNTAGT. CDR3 loop: CASSDRASGGTDTQYF. The CDR3 nucleotides are TGTGCCAGCAGTGACAGGGCTAGCGGGGGCACAGATACGCAGTATTTT.

This clone was seen a few times. The V call is TRBV5-3, the J call TRBJ1-5; TRBD1 is a possible D gene (6 bases). TRBV5-3 counts as an open reading frame of uncertain function. There are 15 residues in the CDR3. V lost 2 bases to trimming and J lost 0 bases, with 9 bases between them. The CDR3 protein is CARSLQGNSNQPQHF. CDR3 coding DNA: TGTGCCAGAAGCTTACAGGGTAATAGCAATCAGCCCCAGCATTTT.

J is TRBJ1-2 and V is TRBV5-6; D not resolved. V was pared by 7 bases and J by 7 bases, with 26 bases between. Germline values: CDR1 SGHDT, CDR2 YYEEEE. The CDR3 length is 16 residues. CDR3 DNA: TGTGCCAGCGTTGCTTTAGACTTGGTACTCGCCGGTGGCTACACCTTC. This sequence encodes CASVALDLVLAGGYTF.